A single sample is the source of the 7 T cell receptor beta chains below, sequenced in a study of OX40 agonist ivuxolimab in advanced cancers. The assay was immunoSEQ multiplex PCR, and TCRdb's table has in-frame clones only and misses some. The table lists 95,000 to 150,000 clones, around 93% of them singletons. Sequencing used CD4+ or CD8+ T cells sorted from blood, obtained in a trial of the OX40 agonist ivuxolimab. These receptors came from an adult with an advanced solid tumor such as melanoma, head and neck, liver or kidney cancer.

The chain joins TRBV6-6 to TRBJ2-2; D gene ambiguous. The V end lost 4 bases, the J end lost 6 bases, and 12 bases lay between the germline ends. CDR1 and CDR2 (germline): MNHNY, SVGAGI (reference sequence). The CDR3 is made up of 14 amino acids. The CDR3: CASSLRERAGELFF. CDR3 coding DNA: TGTGCCAGCAGTTTAAGGGAAAGGGCCGGGGAGCTGTTTTTT.

The V and J genes are TRBV5-4 and TRBJ2-1, with D perhaps TRBD2 (6 bases). Per the germline V gene, CDR1 is SGHNT and CDR2 is YYREEE (reference sequence). Trimming removed 4 bases at V and 7 bases at J, with 12 bases between. This CDR3 contains 13 residues. The CDR3 loop reads CASSRGVGNEQFF. In DNA, the CDR3 is TGTGCCAGCAGCCGCGGGGTAGGGAATGAGCAGTTCTTC.

The chain has TRBV5-1 and TRBJ2-3; tentative D call: TRBD1 (6 bases). Trimming cost V 5 bases and J 0 bases, with 10 bases left between them. The CDR3 runs to 14 residues. Germline CDR1 SGHRS, CDR2 YFSETQ. The CDR3 DNA is TGCGCCAGCAGACCCGGGACAAGCACAGATACGCAGTATTTT. Encoded protein: CASRPGTSTDTQYF.

The V and J genes are TRBV30 and TRBJ1-1; 8 nucleotides align to TRBD1. The CDR3 is 12 amino acids. The V and J ends lost 0 bases and 11 bases, in that order; junction bases with no gene match: 5. Looked up from germline, CDR1 is GTSNPN and CDR2 is SVGIG (reference sequence). CDR3 in DNA: TGTGCCTGGAGTGTTGACAGGGGAGGTGCTTTCTTT. Protein: CAWSVDRGGAFF.

The V and J genes are TRBV7-2 and TRBJ1-4, with a tentative D call TRBD1 (6 bases). In germline, CDR1 is SGHTA, CDR2 FQGNSA. The CDR3 runs 15 residues. V was cut by 1 base and J by 8 bases, with 14 bases left in between. CDR3 region: CASSLEAGVGEKLFF. Here the CDR3 DNA reads TGTGCCAGCAGCTTAGAAGCAGGGGTGGGAGAAAAACTGTTTTTT.

Only a few counts were recorded for this clone. The chain links TRBV5-1 to TRBJ2-3; 9 bases agree with TRBD2. The V and J ends lost 2 bases and 4 bases, in that order; junction bases with no gene match: 2. From germline, CDR1 is SGHRS and CDR2 YFSETQ. The CDR3 has 14 residues. CDR3 loop: CASSFGGRADTQYF. CDR3 DNA: TGCGCCAGCAGCTTCGGCGGGAGGGCAGATACGCAGTATTTT.

V is TRBV7-3 and J is TRBJ2-1, with a possible D match to TRBD2 (7 bases). Germline CDR1 and CDR2: SGHTA and FQGTGA. The CDR3 spans 15 residues. V lost 4 bases to trimming and J lost 6 bases, with 16 bases between them. CDR3 protein: CASSSQGGGANEQFF. As DNA, the CDR3 is TGTGCCAGCAGCTCCCAGGGTGGGGGGGCCAATGAGCAGTTCTTC.